The T cell receptor beta chain under discussion was sequenced for a study of T cells in Graves' hyperthyroidism and ophthalmopathy. CDR3 length: 15 amino acids. V shed 4 bases and J shed 3 bases, with 19 bases lying between them. Germline-derived CDR1 and CDR2 are DFQATT and SNEGSKA (reference sequence). RNA transcripts yielded amplified TCR beta CDR3 regions. A set of HTBI primers served as the primers for a first-round RT-PCR of the TCR CDR3. TCRdb ran MiXCR on the multiplex PCR reads and lists one entry per CDR3 protein. Here the sample spans about 640,000 distinct CDR3 sequences, 20% to 25% being singletons. This clonotype was detected ten times or more.

The sequenced sample was blood. V is TRBV20-1 and J is TRBJ2-7, with D possibly TRBD1 on 6 matching bases. This TCR came from a man younger than 45 with Graves' ophthalmopathy. For the CDR3, the DNA is TGCAGTGCTACTCTCAGGGGTTCGGAGATCTACGAGCAGTACTTC. It codes for CSATLRGSEIYEQYF.